Each of the 27 T cell receptor beta chains below was sequenced from the same sample in a study of blood T cell repertoires in COVID-19. The protocol was immunoSEQ multiplex PCR, while the TCRdb copy is restricted to in-frame clones and leaves out a portion. The table includes 110,000 to 150,000 clones, around nine tenths detected once. Source material: peripheral blood. All receptors derive from a human donor in a cohort sampled during active COVID-19.

This sequence joins TRBV7-9 and TRBJ2-1; D is possibly TRBD2 (6 bases). V lost 5 bases and J 4 bases, leaving 12 bases between the germline ends. Germline V gives CDR1 SEHNR, CDR2 FQNEAQ (reference sequence). There are 14 residues in the CDR3. The CDR3 DNA reads as TGTGCCAGCAGCCGGGACTCTTCATACAATGAGCAGTTCTTC. Its protein product is CASSRDSSYNEQFF.

The gene calls are TRBV3-1 (or the pseudogene TRBV3-2) and TRBJ1-3; D not certain. V lost 3 bases and J 5 bases, leaving 11 bases between the germline ends. This CDR3 has 14 amino acids. Germline CDR1 is LGHDT and CDR2 is YNNKEL (reference sequence). The CDR3 region is CASSQVLRRNTIYF. CDR3 nucleotides: TGTGCCAGCAGCCAGGTCCTGAGGAGAAACACCATATATTTT.

The rearrangement uses TRBV25-1 and TRBJ1-2; D is perhaps TRBD1 (5 bases). V was shortened by 5 bases and J by 2 bases, with 9 bases between the two germline ends. The CDR3 is made up of 13 amino acids. CDR1 is MGHDK and CDR2 is SYGVNS in the germline V gene. CDR3 sequence (DNA): TGTGCCAGCAGTAAAAAGGGGAACTATGGCTACACCTTC. Protein sequence: CASSKKGNYGYTF.

This clone turned up a few times. This chain uses TRBV6-6 with TRBJ2-7; TRBD1 aligns across 8 bases. Trimming cost V 11 bases and J 3 bases; bases outside gene matches: 9. Germline CDR1 reads MNHNY; CDR2 reads SVGAGI (reference sequence). The CDR3 has 13 amino acids. The CDR3 is CAGAIGQGYEQYF. In nucleotides, the CDR3 is TGTGCCGGAGCGATCGGACAGGGCTACGAGCAGTACTTC.

The chain uses TRBV6-5 and TRBJ2-7; weak D call: TRBD2 (5 bases). V lost 6 bases to trimming and J lost 12 bases, with 15 bases between them. Germline V lookup: CDR1 MNHEY, CDR2 SVGAGI. The CDR3 loop spans 11 amino acids. The CDR3 loop is CASRVLEPRYF. Written as DNA, the CDR3 is TGTGCCAGCAGAGTACTAGAACCGCGGTACTTC.

The chain couples TRBV11-2 to TRBJ2-1, with 8 bases identical to TRBD2. Trimming at V came to 0 bases and at J to 2 bases, leaving 12 bases not matched to a gene. Germline CDR1 reads SGHAT; CDR2 reads FQNNGV. The CDR3 totals 19 residues. Here the CDR3 reads CASSLDGTRSRTPYNEQFF. The CDR3, as DNA: TGTGCCAGCAGCTTAGATGGGACTAGAAGTCGTACCCCCTACAATGAGCAGTTCTTC.

The chain joins TRBV5-1 to TRBJ2-1, with D unclear. Trimming removed 0 bases at V and 3 bases at J, with 4 bases between. This CDR3 spans 13 amino acids. Germline-derived CDR1 and CDR2 are SGHRS and YFSETQ. In nucleotides, the CDR3 is TGCGCCAGCAGCTTGGGCAGCTACAATGAGCAGTTCTTC. Residues: CASSLGSYNEQFF.

V and J are TRBV28 and TRBJ1-1; maybe TRBD1 (6 bases). Germline V gene data show CDR1 as MDHEN and CDR2 as SYDVKM. V shed 5 bases and J shed 1 base, with 14 bases lying between them. The CDR3 is made up of 15 amino acids. The CDR3 reads CASSETGTRNTEAFF. CDR3 DNA: TGTGCCAGCAGTGAAACCGGGACAAGGAACACTGAAGCTTTCTTT.

The sample holds one count of this clone. V usage is TRBV5-1 and J usage is TRBJ1-6, with a possible D match to TRBD1 (5 bases). The CDR3 covers 12 residues. V lost 6 bases to trimming and J lost 17 bases, with 18 bases between them. The germline V gene has CDR1 SGHRS and CDR2 YFSETQ. Written as DNA, the CDR3 is TGCGCCAGCACCCTTGGTAGGGGCTCAATCCACTTT. Translating it yields CASTLGRGSIHF.

The CDR3 reads CASTQGAGVGGYTF. CDR3 in DNA: TGTGCCAGCACCCAAGGTGCAGGGGTCGGTGGCTACACCTTC. The chain couples TRBV6-5 to TRBJ1-2, with D maybe TRBD1 (6 bases). The CDR3 spans 14 residues. Trimming pared 7 bases from V and 7 bases from J, leaving 19 bases between. Germline CDR1 MNHEY, CDR2 SVGAGI.

The chain links TRBV11-2 to TRBJ1-1, with D possibly TRBD1 on 5 matching bases. V was cut by 0 bases and J by 3 bases, with 8 bases left in between. The CDR3 totals 14 residues. CDR1 is SGHAT, CDR2 FQNNGV, per germline. CDR3 DNA sequence: TGTGCCAGCAGCTTAGAAGGCAGGGACACTGAAGCTTTCTTT. Protein product: CASSLEGRDTEAFF.

The chain's CDR3 is CAISEPVADTGELFF. The CDR3 bases are TGTGCCATCAGTGAGCCGGTGGCGGACACCGGGGAGCTGTTTTTT. This chain connects TRBV10-3 to TRBJ2-2; D uncertain. With 2 bases removed from V and 3 bases from J, the gap between germline ends came to 10 bases. Per germline, CDR1 ENHRY and CDR2 SYGVKD. The CDR3 is 15 residues long.

The rearrangement uses TRBV9 and TRBJ1-2; D not certain. V lost 0 bases and J 4 bases, leaving 13 bases between the germline ends. Germline V CDR1 and CDR2: SGDLS, YYNGEE. The CDR3 length is 15 residues. CDR3 region: CASSVGDTESYGYTF. The CDR3, as DNA: TGTGCCAGCAGCGTAGGCGATACGGAGAGCTATGGCTACACCTTC.

This sequence joins TRBV4-1 and TRBJ1-2; 8 bases match TRBD1. Per germline, CDR1 MGHRA and CDR2 YSYEKL. This CDR3 has 16 amino acids. The trim removed 1 base at V and 6 bases at J, leaving 10 bases unmatched. CDR3 loop: CASSQVLGQERNGYTF. CDR3 nucleotides: TGCGCCAGCAGCCAAGTGTTGGGACAGGAAAGAAATGGCTACACCTTC.

The chain uses TRBV27 and TRBJ1-4; D may be TRBD1 (5 bases). Trimming took off 5 bases at V and 0 bases at J, with 7 bases between the two ends. Germline assignment: CDR1 MNHEY and CDR2 SMNVEV (reference sequence). The CDR3 covers 14 residues. CDR3 bases: TGTGCCAGCAGTAGGACACCAACTAATGAAAAACTGTTTTTT. Translating it yields CASSRTPTNEKLFF. Complete variable domain (other parts from reference TRBV27 and TRBJ1-4): EAQVTQNPRYLITVTGKKLTVTCSQNMNHEYMSWYRQDPGLGLRQIYYSMNVEVTDKGDVPEGYKVSRKEKRNFPLILESPSPNQTSLYFCASSRTPTNEKLFFGSGTQLSVL.

The chain carries TRBV11-3 and TRBJ2-7; tentatively, D is TRBD1 (7 bases). The CDR3 is 15 amino acids. CDR1 is SGHNT, CDR2 YENEEA, per germline. Deletions cut 0 bases from V and 6 bases from J, with 15 bases between. In DNA, the CDR3 is TGTGCCAGCAGCTTAGACGCAGGGGGAGGTCGCGAGCAGTACTTC. This codes for CASSLDAGGGREQYF.

This clone has a single count. CDR3 in amino acids: CASSLGAGAFNNEQFF. CDR3 DNA sequence: TGTGCCAGCAGCTTAGGGGCGGGAGCGTTTAACAATGAGCAGTTCTTC. V is TRBV7-6 and J is TRBJ2-1; 7 bases are shared with TRBD2. Trimming cost V 1 base and J 5 bases; bases outside gene matches: 8. The CDR3 is 16 amino acids. Germline CDR1 SGHVS, CDR2 FNYEAQ.

The gene calls are TRBV6-1 and TRBJ2-1, with TRBD2 identical over 9 bases. The CDR3 is 17 residues long. Germline V gene sequence: CDR1 MNHNS, CDR2 SASEGT. V lost 4 bases to trimming and J lost 0 bases; unmatched junction nucleotides: 7. CDR3: CASSGLAGMGSYNEQFF. The CDR3, as DNA: TGTGCCAGCAGTGGGCTAGCGGGAATGGGCTCCTACAATGAGCAGTTCTTC.

The chain links TRBV4-2 to TRBJ2-7; 10 nucleotides align to TRBD1. The V segment lost 2 bases and the J segment 1 base; nucleotides outside the gene matches: 5. Per germline, CDR1 LGHNA and CDR2 YNFKEQ. The CDR3 is made up of 16 amino acids. The CDR3 nucleotides read TGTGCCAGCAGCCAACTGGACAGGGGGGGGTCCTACGAGCAGTACTTC. It encodes CASSQLDRGGSYEQYF.

The chain uses TRBV24-1 and TRBJ2-1; possibly TRBD2 for D (7 bases). V was clipped by 2 bases and J by 5 bases, with 18 bases between them. CDR1 and CDR2 from the germline V gene are KGHDR and SFDVKD. The CDR3 spans 17 residues. The CDR3 sequence is CATSDYGGEGVDNEQFF. CDR3 DNA sequence: TGTGCCACCAGTGATTACGGCGGGGAGGGGGTGGACAATGAGCAGTTCTTC.

The chain is built from TRBV20-1 and TRBJ1-6; D is uncertain. Germline V gene sequence: CDR1 DFQATT, CDR2 SNEGSKA (reference sequence). V was pared by 3 bases and J by 10 bases, with 19 bases between. The length of the CDR3 is 15 residues. CDR3 bases: TGCAGTGCTAGTTGGGGAGGTGCCTCGGAATCACCCCTCCACTTT. Its protein product is CSASWGGASESPLHF.

The rearrangement links TRBV30 to TRBJ1-6; 10 positions agree with TRBD1. CDR3 length: 16 residues. The germline CDR1 and CDR2 sequences are GTSNPN and SVGIG (reference sequence). Trimming removed 2 bases from V and 7 bases from J; junction bases left unmatched: 8. CDR3 amino acids: CAWSMPGTGVNSPLHF. As DNA, the CDR3 is TGTGCCTGGAGTATGCCCGGGACAGGGGTCAATTCACCCCTCCACTTT. Filled out from reference TRBV30 and TRBJ1-6, the complete variable domain reads SQTIHQWPATLVQPVGSPLSLECTVEGTSNPNLYWYRQAAGRGLQLLFYSVGIGQISSEVPQNLSASRPQDRQFILSSKKLLLSDSGFYLCAWSMPGTGVNSPLHFGNGTRLTVT.

The chain has TRBV10-1 and TRBJ2-3, with 9 nucleotides matching TRBD2. Trimming removed 2 bases from V and 8 bases from J; junction bases left unmatched: 8. The CDR3 totals 15 residues. CDR1 and CDR2 (germline): WNHNN, SYGVQD (reference sequence). CDR3: CASSEAGGKFVTQYF. The CDR3 nucleotides read TGCGCCAGCAGTGAGGCGGGAGGGAAGTTCGTTACGCAGTATTTT.

This chain connects TRBV7-2 to TRBJ2-7; 11 positions match TRBD2. V gave up 3 bases and J gave up 6 bases; unmatched junction bases: 10. In germline, CDR1 is SGHTA, CDR2 FQGNSA. The CDR3 totals 16 residues. CDR3 DNA sequence: TGTGCCAGCAGCTTGGGGATGCTAGCGGGAGGATCCGAGCAGTACTTC. It specifies CASSLGMLAGGSEQYF.

The V and J genes are TRBV2 and TRBJ2-4; TRBD2 aligns across 11 bases. CDR3 length equals 18 residues. J gave up 2 bases and V 6 bases, and 12 bases lay outside the gene matches. Germline CDR1 and CDR2: SNHLY and FYNNEI. CDR3 residues: CASRTNVAGGATKNIQYF. The CDR3 DNA sequence: TGTGCCAGCAGGACCAATGTAGCGGGGGGGGCGACCAAAAACATTCAGTACTTC.

The V gene is TRBV7-9, the J gene TRBJ2-1, with 8 bases fitting TRBD2. The CDR3 length is 17 residues. The germline CDR1 and CDR2 sequences are SEHNR and FQNEAQ (reference sequence). J lost 3 bases, V lost 4 bases, and 11 bases had no gene match. This chain's CDR3 is CASSWGLLAGVYNEQFF. The CDR3 coding sequence is TGTGCCAGCAGCTGGGGTTTGCTAGCGGGTGTCTACAATGAGCAGTTCTTC.

The chain recombines TRBV27 with TRBJ1-1; a weak D match, TRBD1 (6 bases). Trimming stripped 5 bases from V and 4 bases from J, with 11 bases between. Per germline, CDR1 MNHEY and CDR2 SMNVEV (reference sequence). This CDR3 comprises 13 residues. The DNA of the CDR3 is TGTGCCAGCAGTCCCGCAGGGGTCACTGAAGCTTTCTTT. It specifies CASSPAGVTEAFF.